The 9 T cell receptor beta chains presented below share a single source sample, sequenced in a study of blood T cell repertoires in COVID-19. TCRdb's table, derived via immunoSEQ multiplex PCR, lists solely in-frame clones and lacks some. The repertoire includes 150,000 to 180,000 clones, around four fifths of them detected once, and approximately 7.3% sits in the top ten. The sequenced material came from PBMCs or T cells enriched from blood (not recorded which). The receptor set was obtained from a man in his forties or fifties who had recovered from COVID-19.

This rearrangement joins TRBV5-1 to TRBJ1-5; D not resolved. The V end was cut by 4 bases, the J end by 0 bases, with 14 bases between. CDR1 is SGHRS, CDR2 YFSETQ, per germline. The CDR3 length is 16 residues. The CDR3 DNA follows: TGCGCCAGCAGCCCCGATTCGGGTTATAGCAATCAGCCCCAGCATTTT. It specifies CASSPDSGYSNQPQHF.

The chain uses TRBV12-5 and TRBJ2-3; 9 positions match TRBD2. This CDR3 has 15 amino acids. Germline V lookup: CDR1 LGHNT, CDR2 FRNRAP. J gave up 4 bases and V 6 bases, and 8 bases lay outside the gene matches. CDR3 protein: CASGPGLAGADTQYF. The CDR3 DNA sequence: TGTGCTAGTGGCCCGGGACTAGCTGGGGCAGATACGCAGTATTTT.

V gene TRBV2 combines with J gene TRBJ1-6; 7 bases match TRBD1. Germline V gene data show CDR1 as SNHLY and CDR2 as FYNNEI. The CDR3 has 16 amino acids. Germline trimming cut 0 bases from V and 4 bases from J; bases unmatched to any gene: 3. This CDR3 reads CASSEAGGIYNSPLHF. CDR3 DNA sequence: TGTGCCAGCAGTGAAGCAGGGGGCATATATAATTCACCCCTCCACTTT.

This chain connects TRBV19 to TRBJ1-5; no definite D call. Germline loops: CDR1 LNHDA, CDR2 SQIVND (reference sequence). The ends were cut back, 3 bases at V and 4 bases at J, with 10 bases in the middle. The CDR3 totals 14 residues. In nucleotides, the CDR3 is TGTGCCAGTAGTATTTTGTCGGGGAATCAGCCCCAGCATTTT. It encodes CASSILSGNQPQHF.

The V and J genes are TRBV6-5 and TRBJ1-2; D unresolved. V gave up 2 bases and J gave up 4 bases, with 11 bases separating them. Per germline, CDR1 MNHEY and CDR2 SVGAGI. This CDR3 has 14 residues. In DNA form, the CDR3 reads TGTGCCAGCAGTTACACGATTGCCAGCTATGGCTACACCTTC. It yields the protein CASSYTIASYGYTF.

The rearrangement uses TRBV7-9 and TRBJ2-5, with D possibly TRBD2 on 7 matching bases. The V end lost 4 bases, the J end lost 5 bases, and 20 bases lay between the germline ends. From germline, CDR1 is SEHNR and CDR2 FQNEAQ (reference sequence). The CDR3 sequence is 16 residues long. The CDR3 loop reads CASSSGLGGIRETQYF. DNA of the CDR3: TGTGCCAGCAGCTCCGGACTAGGGGGGATCCGGGAGACCCAGTACTTC.

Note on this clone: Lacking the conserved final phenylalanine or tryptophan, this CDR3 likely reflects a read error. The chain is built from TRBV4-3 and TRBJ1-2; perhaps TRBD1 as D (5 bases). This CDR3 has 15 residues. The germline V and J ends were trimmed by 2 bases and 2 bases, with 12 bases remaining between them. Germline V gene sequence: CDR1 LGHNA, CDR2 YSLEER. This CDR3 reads CASSQTPTANYGYTL. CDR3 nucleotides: TGCGCCAGCAGCCAAACCCCGACAGCAAACTATGGCTACACCCTC.

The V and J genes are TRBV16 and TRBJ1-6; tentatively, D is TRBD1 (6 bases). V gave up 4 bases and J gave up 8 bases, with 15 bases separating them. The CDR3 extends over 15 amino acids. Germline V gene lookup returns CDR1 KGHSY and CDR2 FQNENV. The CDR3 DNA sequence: TGTGCCAGCAGCCCGAAAGAGGGGGTATATTCACCCCTCCACTTT. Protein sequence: CASSPKEGVYSPLHF. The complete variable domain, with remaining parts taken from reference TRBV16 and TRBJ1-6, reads GEEVAQTPKHLVRGEGQKAKLYCAPIKGHSYVFWYQQVLKNEFKFLISFQNENVFDETGMPKERFSAKCLPNSPCSLEIQATKLEDSAVYFCASSPKEGVYSPLHFGNGTRLTVT.

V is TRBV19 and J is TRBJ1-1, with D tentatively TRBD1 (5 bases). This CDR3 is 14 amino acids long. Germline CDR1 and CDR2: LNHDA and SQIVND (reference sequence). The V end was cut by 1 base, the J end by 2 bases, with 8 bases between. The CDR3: CASSIGQGNTEAFF. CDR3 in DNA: TGTGCCAGTAGTATAGGCCAGGGAAACACTGAAGCTTTCTTT.